The source of this TCR beta chain is a study of a mutant IDH1 vaccine in newly diagnosed glioma. Study-level information: Treated patients were roughly 60% male, roughly 38% female, mean age around 40 years.

Generated by immunoSEQ multiplex PCR, the TCRdb table keeps only in-frame clones and is missing some. This sample has 85,000 to 100,000 clones, with about 80% found just once. This CDR3 contains 11 residues. Germline lookup yields CDR1 SGHDT and CDR2 YYEEEE. Trimming shortened V by 2 bases and J by 8 bases, and 7 bases separated the two germline ends. As to time point: baseline, week 1 (first vaccination visit). Treatment here: pre-vaccination baseline after standard-of-care therapy. The chain combines TRBV5-6 with TRBJ1-1; no reliable D call. The sequenced sample was PBMCs, obtained from a glioma patient treated with radiotherapy, temozolomide or both. The TCR originated in a woman between 45 and 60 years old with glioma. The CDR3 region has the DNA TGTGCCAGCAGCTTCGACTCGGAAGCTTTCTTT. It codes for CASSFDSEAFF. The complete variable domain, with remaining parts taken from reference TRBV5-6 and TRBJ1-1, reads DAGVTQSPTHLIKTRGQQVTLRCSPKSGHDTVSWYQQALGQGPQFIFQYYEEEERQRGNFPDRFSGHQFPNYSSELNVNALLLGDSALYLCASSFDSEAFFGQGTRLTVV.